Reported below is one T cell receptor (beta chain). The second PCR ran about 6 to 11 cycles with a sample-barcoded 5' primer and J-beta primers. Each CDR3 protein gets one entry after TCRdb re-called the 5' RACE reads with MiXCR. The sample has around 2 million distinct CDR3 sequences; about two fifths are singletons. The record originates from a study of blood T cells in healthy people across ages. The receptor comes from a human donor in good health. The sequencing input was blood.

CDR3 sequence (DNA): TGTGCCAGCAGTTTCGTGGTAGGCTCCTCTTATGGCTACACCTTC. Amino acids: CASSFVVGSSYGYTF. This chain connects TRBV27 to TRBJ1-2; D is ambiguous. With 3 bases removed from V and 5 bases from J, the gap between germline ends came to 16 bases. This CDR3 spans 15 amino acids. CDR1 and CDR2 (germline): MNHEY, SMNVEV (reference sequence).